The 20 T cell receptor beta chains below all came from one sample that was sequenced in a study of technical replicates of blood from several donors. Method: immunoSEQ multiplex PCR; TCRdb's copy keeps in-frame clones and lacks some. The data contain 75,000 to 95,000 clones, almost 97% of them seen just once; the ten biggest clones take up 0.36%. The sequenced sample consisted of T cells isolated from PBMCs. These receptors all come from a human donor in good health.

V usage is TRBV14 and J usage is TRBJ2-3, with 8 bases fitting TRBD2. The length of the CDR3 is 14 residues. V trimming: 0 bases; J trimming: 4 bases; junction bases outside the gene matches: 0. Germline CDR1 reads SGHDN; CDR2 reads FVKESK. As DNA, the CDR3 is TGTGCCAGCAGCCAAGAAGCGGGGGCAGATACGCAGTATTTT. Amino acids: CASSQEAGADTQYF.

The CDR3 DNA sequence: TGTGCCAGCAGCTTAAGGGGCTCTGGGGCCAACGTCCTGACTTTC. Encoded protein: CASSLRGSGANVLTF. This chain links TRBV11-3 with TRBJ2-6; a weak D match, TRBD1 (5 bases). The CDR3 covers 15 residues. The V end lost 2 bases, the J end lost 0 bases, and 5 bases lay between the germline ends. Per germline, CDR1 SGHNT and CDR2 YENEEA.

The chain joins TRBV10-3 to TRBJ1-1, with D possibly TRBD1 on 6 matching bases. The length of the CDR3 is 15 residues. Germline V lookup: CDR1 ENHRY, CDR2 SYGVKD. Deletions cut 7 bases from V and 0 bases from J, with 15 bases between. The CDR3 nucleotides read TGTGCCATCACCGAGGGGGGGGCGCTGAACACTGAAGCTTTCTTT. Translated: CAITEGGALNTEAFF.

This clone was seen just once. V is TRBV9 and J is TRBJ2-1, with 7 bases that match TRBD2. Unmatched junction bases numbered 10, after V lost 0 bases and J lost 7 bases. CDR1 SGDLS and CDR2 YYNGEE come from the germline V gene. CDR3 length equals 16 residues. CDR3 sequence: CASSVGGGGSWNEQFF. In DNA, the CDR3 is TGTGCCAGCAGCGTAGGGGGTGGCGGGAGCTGGAATGAGCAGTTCTTC. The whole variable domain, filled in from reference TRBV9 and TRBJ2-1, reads DSGVTQTPKHLITATGQRVTLRCSPRSGDLSVYWYQQSLDQGLQFLIQYYNGEERAKGNILERFSAQQFPDLHSELNLSSLELGDSALYFCASSVGGGGSWNEQFFGPGTRLTVL.

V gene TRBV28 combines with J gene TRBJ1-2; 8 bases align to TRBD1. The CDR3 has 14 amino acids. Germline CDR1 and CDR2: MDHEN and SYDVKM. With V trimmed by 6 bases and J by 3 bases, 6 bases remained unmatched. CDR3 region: CASSYLTGDYGYTF. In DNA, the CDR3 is TGTGCCAGCAGCTATTTGACAGGGGACTATGGCTACACCTTC.

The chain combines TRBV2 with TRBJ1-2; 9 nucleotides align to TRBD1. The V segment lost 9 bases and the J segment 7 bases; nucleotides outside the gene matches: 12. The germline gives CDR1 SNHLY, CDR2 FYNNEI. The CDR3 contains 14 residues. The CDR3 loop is CASLRTGDLFGYTF. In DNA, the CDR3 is TGTGCCAGTTTAAGGACAGGGGATTTATTTGGCTACACCTTC.

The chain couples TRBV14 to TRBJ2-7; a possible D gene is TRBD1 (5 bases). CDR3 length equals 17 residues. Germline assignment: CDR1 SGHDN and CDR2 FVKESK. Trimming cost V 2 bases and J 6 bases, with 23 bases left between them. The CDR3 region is CASSQLKVNPWGAEQYF. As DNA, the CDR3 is TGTGCCAGCAGCCAATTGAAAGTAAACCCGTGGGGCGCCGAGCAGTACTTC.

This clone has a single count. The CDR3: CASSFGLADYEQYF. The CDR3 coding sequence is TGTGCCAGCAGTTTCGGACTAGCGGACTACGAGCAGTACTTC. This chain connects TRBV28 to TRBJ2-7, with 10 bases aligning to TRBD2. J lost 3 bases, V lost 3 bases, and 2 bases had no gene match. In germline, CDR1 is MDHEN, CDR2 SYDVKM. The CDR3 length is 14 residues.

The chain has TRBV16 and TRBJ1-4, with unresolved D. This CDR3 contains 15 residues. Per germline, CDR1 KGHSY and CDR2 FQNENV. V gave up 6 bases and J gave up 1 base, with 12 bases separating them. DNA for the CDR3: TGTGCCAGCAGACAAGAACAGTTAACTAATGAAAAACTGTTTTTT. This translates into CASRQEQLTNEKLFF.

CDR3 residues: CASSDRDQPQHF. CDR3 sequence (DNA): TGTGCCAGCAGCGACAGGGATCAGCCCCAGCATTTT. The chain recombines TRBV6-1 with TRBJ1-5; TRBD1 agrees at 7 bases. The CDR3 is made up of 12 amino acids. CDR1 is MNHNS, CDR2 SASEGT, per germline. Trimming at V came to 6 bases and at J to 5 bases, leaving 1 base not matched to a gene.

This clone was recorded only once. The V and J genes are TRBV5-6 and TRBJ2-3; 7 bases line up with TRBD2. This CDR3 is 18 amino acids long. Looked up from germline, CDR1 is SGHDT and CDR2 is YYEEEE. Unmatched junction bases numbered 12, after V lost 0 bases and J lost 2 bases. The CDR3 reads CASSLGLAGTVPTDTQYF. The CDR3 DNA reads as TGTGCCAGCAGCTTGGGGTTAGCGGGTACAGTCCCCACAGATACGCAGTATTTT.

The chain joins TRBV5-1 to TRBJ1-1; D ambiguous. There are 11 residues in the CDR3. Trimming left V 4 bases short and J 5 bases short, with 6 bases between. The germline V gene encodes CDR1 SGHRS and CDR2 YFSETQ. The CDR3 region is CASSQATEAFF. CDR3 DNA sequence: TGCGCCAGCAGCCAGGCTACTGAAGCTTTCTTT.

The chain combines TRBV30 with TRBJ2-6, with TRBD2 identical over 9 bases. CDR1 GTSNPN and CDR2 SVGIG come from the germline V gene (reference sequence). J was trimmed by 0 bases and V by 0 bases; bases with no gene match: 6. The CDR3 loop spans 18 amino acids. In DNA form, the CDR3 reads TGTGCCTGGAGTGTACAAGCGGGAGGCCGCTCTGGGGCCAACGTCCTGACTTTC. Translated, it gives CAWSVQAGGRSGANVLTF.

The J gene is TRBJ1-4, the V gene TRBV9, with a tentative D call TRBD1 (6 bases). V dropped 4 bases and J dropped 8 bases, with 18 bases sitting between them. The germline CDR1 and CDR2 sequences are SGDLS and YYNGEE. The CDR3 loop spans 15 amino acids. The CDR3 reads CASSSSVTGVEKLFF. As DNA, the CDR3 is TGTGCCAGCAGCTCCTCCGTGACAGGTGTCGAAAAACTGTTTTTT.

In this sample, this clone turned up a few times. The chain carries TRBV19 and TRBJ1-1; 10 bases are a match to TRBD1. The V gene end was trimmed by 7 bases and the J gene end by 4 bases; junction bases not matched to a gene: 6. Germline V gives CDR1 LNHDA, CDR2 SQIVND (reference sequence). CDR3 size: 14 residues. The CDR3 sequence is CASKRTGGRTEAFF. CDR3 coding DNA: TGTGCCAGTAAACGGACAGGGGGACGCACTGAAGCTTTCTTT.

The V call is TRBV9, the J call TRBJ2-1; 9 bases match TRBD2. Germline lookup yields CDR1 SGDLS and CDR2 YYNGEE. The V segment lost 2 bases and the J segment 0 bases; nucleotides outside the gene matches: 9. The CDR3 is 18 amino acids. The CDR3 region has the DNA TGTGCCAGCAGCGTGTCCACTAGCGGGTGGGACTCCTACAATGAGCAGTTCTTC. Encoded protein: CASSVSTSGWDSYNEQFF. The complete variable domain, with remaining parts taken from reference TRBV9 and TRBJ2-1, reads DSGVTQTPKHLITATGQRVTLRCSPRSGDLSVYWYQQSLDQGLQFLIQYYNGEERAKGNILERFSAQQFPDLHSELNLSSLELGDSALYFCASSVSTSGWDSYNEQFFGPGTRLTVL.

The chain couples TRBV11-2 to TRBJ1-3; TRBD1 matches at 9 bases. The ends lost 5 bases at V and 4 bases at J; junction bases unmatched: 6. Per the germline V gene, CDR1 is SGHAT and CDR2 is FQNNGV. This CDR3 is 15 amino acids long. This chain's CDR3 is CASSPGQGLGNTIYF. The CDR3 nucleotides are TGTGCCAGCAGCCCCGGACAGGGGCTAGGAAACACCATATATTTT.

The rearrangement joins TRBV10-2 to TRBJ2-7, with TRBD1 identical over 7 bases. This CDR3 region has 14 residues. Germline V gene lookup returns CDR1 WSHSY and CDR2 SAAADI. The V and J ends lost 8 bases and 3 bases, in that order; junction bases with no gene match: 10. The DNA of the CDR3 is TGCGCCAGCGGAATAGGGGGCGTGAACTACGAGCAGTACTTC. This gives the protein CASGIGGVNYEQYF.

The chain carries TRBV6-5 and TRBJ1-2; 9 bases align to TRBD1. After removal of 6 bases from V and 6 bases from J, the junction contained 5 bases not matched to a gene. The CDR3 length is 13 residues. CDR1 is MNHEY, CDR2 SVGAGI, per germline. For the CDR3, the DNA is TGTGCCAGCAGACAGGGGGCCATGGATGGCTACACCTTC. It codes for CASRQGAMDGYTF.

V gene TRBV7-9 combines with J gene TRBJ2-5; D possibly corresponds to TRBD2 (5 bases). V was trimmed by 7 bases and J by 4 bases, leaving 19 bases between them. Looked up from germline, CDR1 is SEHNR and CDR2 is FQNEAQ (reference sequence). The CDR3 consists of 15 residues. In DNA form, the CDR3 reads TGTGCCAGCATCCCCCCGCGGGCGGATTTAGAGACCCAGTACTTC. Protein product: CASIPPRADLETQYF.